The sequence of this T cell receptor (beta chain) was determined in a study of blood T cell repertoires in COVID-19. Per germline, CDR1 MNHEY and CDR2 SVGAGI. V lost 0 bases, J lost 1 base, and 9 bases lay in between. The CDR3 totals 15 residues. Per the study methods: By means of reference gene primer amplification, nucleated cell counts were estimated. Some clones are missing from TCRdb's copy, which holds only in-frame ones; the method was immunoSEQ multiplex PCR. V, J and clone size are those of that table, while D and trimming were read from the DNA. Of around 120,000 clones listed, roughly 83% are singletons.

The V call is TRBV6-5, the J call TRBJ1-1; D gene unclear. The sequencing sample was made of peripheral blood. This TCR came from a man younger than 45 with acute or convalescent COVID-19. CDR3 coding DNA: TGTGCCAGCAGTTACTCGATGAGTCCGAACACTGAAGCTTTCTTT. The encoded protein is CASSYSMSPNTEAFF.